This T cell receptor (beta chain) was captured by sequencing in a study of identical twins (dated by TCRdb to about 2016). As for the study more broadly: The study deep-sequenced TCR alpha and beta repertoires from monozygotic twins, unrelated adults of various ages and cord blood to test whether fetal clonotypes persist. To rule out contamination, the twin experiments were replicated at different times with different library preparation protocols. The investigation overall reported the following: Abundant cord blood beta clonotypes had fewer insertions, young adult naive repertoires showed a similar but weaker trend, and memory repertoires showed no such trend. In monozygotic twins, recombination models systematically underestimated out-of-frame TCR alpha sharing, but the models matched the sharing seen between unrelated individuals. Conclusions relied on cross-sectional statistical analysis, since the same donors could not be followed over many years. Compared with coincidental sharing between unrelated individuals, an excess of low generation-probability sequences was observed among out-of-frame TCR alpha sequences shared between twins. Invariant T cells such as MAIT and iNKT could partly confound zero-insertion analyses, though diverse VJ usage argued against this for most clonotypes. Excess twin sharing in beta out-of-frame sequences was weaker because fewer shared sequences lowered the signal-to-noise ratio.

To prepare the library, 5' RACE was applied. Sequencing was carried out with an Illumina HiSeq 2000. Template switching added a universal primer binding site, and the final cDNA carried a unique molecular identifier that allowed TCR cDNA molecules to be counted accurately. Specific primers in the conserved constant-segment region were used to synthesize first-strand cDNA for the TCR alpha and beta chains. To control for contamination, every cDNA library was double barcoded, receiving both a SMART-Mk sample barcode and Illumina barcodes. TruSeq adapter sequences, together with Illumina sample barcodes, were added in two successive PCR steps. The Illumina HiSeq platform was used with custom primers to sequence TCR alpha and beta cDNA libraries. Concerning the study's data processing: MiGEC was used to process raw reads and extract unique molecular identifiers, and MiXCR was used to find CDR3 positions. For each individual, recombination models were inferred using an EM algorithm with the repgenHMM and IGoR tools. Shared clonotypes were analyzed with the tcR package in R, and sharing was normalized by the product of cloneset sizes. Out-of-frame nonproductive sequences were analyzed to study raw recombination free of thymic and clonal selection effects. The public reads were reanalyzed by TCRdb: fastp trimming at Q25, MiXCR alignment, in-frame beta chains only. Records with the same CDR3 protein are collapsed into one entry carrying the most frequent genes and DNA. TCRdb, not the original authors, processed these V and J calls. This sample comprises hundreds of thousands of distinct CDR3 sequences, roughly 12% of them detected only once. The ten largest clones take up about 1.6% of the sample.

The CDR3 holds 15 amino acids from the cysteine to the phenylalanine. Here the CDR3 DNA is all that survives: 45 bases in frame from base 1. V was cut back by 3 bases and J by 1 base, leaving a gap of 13 bases between them. Looking up the germline V gene yields CDR1 SGDLS and CDR2 YYNGEE. In its sample, this clonotype was seen many times. The specificity of this receptor is unknown. One base away there is no much larger clone; base qualities are not given. All donors were healthy Caucasians. Three pairs of female monozygotic twins, all aged about 18 to 30 years, were included in the twin cohort. Peripheral blood mononuclear cells were the source from which RNA for the TCR libraries was isolated. This sample also belongs to another study, concerning yellow fever vaccine responses in identical twins. As that second study puts it: The authors reported that the T cell response to vaccination in identical twins appeared partly convergent and partly personalized. The study precisely tracked vaccine-responding T cell clones in identical twins.

Sample: PBMCs. This receptor was obtained from a woman under 30 in good health. The chain is encoded by TRBV9 joined to TRBJ2-5; perhaps TRBD2 is the D gene, with 6 bases matching. Here is the DNA: TGTGCCAGCAGCGCTCGACTAGTCCCCCAAGAGACCCAGTACTTC. It translates to CASSARLVPQETQYF.